Shown below are 11 T cell receptor beta chains from a single sample sequenced in a study of T cell responses to AZD1222 COVID-19 vaccine. Data came from immunoSEQ multiplex PCR; TCRdb stores just in-frame clones and leaves some out. Among about 56,000 clones listed, 75% to 90% were seen once. Material: peripheral blood, obtained 28 days after the second AZD1222 dose. The receptors shown here come from an adult who received the AZD1222 COVID-19 vaccine.

This chain links TRBV11-3 with TRBJ2-5; D is perhaps TRBD1 or TRBD2 (5 bases each). This CDR3 contains 14 residues. With 5 bases removed from V and 3 bases from J, the gap between germline ends came to 13 bases. Germline CDR1 reads SGHNT; CDR2 reads YENEEA. The CDR3 DNA sequence: TGTGCCAGCAGCGAGTCGGGGCTTAAAGAGACCCAGTACTTC. Amino acid sequence: CASSESGLKETQYF.

The chain links TRBV7-9 to TRBJ2-5; D is ambiguous. Germline CDR1 SEHNR, CDR2 FQNEAQ (reference sequence). The CDR3 runs 12 residues. Trimming took off 5 bases at V and 4 bases at J, with 8 bases between the two ends. The CDR3 spells CASSQVGETQYF. The CDR3 nucleotides read TGTGCCAGCAGCCAAGTTGGAGAGACCCAGTACTTC.

This rearrangement joins TRBV7-9 to TRBJ1-2; possibly TRBD1 for D (5 bases). This CDR3 has 13 residues. CDR1 is SEHNR, CDR2 FQNEAQ, per germline (reference sequence). The V gene lost 5 bases and the J gene lost 9 bases, with 16 bases spanning the gap. CDR3 DNA: TGTGCCAGCAGCCCGCTGGCGGGGGGGAGCTACACCTTC. It codes for CASSPLAGGSYTF. The full variable domain, in which reference TRBV7-9 and TRBJ1-2 provide the parts outside the CDR3, is DTGVSQNPRHKITKRGQNVTFRCDPISEHNRLYWYRQTLGQGPEFLTYFQNEAQLEKSRLLSDRFSAERPKGSFSTLEIQRTEQGDSAMYLCASSPLAGGSYTFGSGTRLTVV.

The CDR3 region is CASSRSGGANTDTQYF. The CDR3 DNA reads TGTGCCAGCAGTCGCAGCGGGGGGGCGAACACAGATACGCAGTATTTT. V gene TRBV5-6 combines with J gene TRBJ2-3, with TRBD2 matching 10 bases. The trim removed 5 bases at V and 2 bases at J, leaving 8 bases unmatched. Germline CDR1 and CDR2: SGHDT and YYEEEE. The CDR3 loop spans 16 amino acids.

The chain recombines TRBV7-8 with TRBJ1-2, with TRBD1 matching 8 bases. V lost 6 bases, J lost 3 bases, and 15 bases stayed unmatched. CDR3 size: 17 residues. From germline, CDR1 is SGHVS and CDR2 FQNEAQ. This CDR3 is CASRSQGALDRDYGYTF. The CDR3 bases are TGTGCCAGCAGATCCCAGGGGGCTCTAGACCGGGACTATGGCTACACCTTC.

The chain has TRBV7-9 and TRBJ2-2; D may be TRBD1 (6 bases). This CDR3 region has 15 residues. The germline CDR1 and CDR2 sequences are SEHNR and FQNEAQ (reference sequence). V was clipped by 5 bases and J by 3 bases, with 13 bases between them. The CDR3 is CASSPRQVDTGELFF. The CDR3 region has the DNA TGTGCCAGCAGCCCCAGACAGGTAGACACCGGGGAGCTGTTTTTT.

The CDR3 DNA follows: TGTGCCAGCAGCTACCCCCCGGGTTTGAATGAGCAGTTCTTC. Protein product: CASSYPPGLNEQFF. This chain joins TRBV7-2 and TRBJ2-1; D gene unclear. The germline CDR1 and CDR2 sequences are SGHTA and FQGNSA. The CDR3 runs to 14 residues. The ends were cut back, 4 bases at V and 7 bases at J, with 14 bases in the middle.

This clone was counted a single time. This chain joins TRBV5-4 and TRBJ1-2; 8 bases align to TRBD1. The CDR3 spans 14 residues. Losses at the gene ends were 0 bases for V and 5 bases for J; bases not matched to a gene: 3. CDR1 and CDR2 (germline): SGHNT, YYREEE (reference sequence). The CDR3 here is CASSLAGGNYGYTF. The DNA of the CDR3 is TGTGCCAGCAGCTTGGCAGGGGGCAATTATGGCTACACCTTC.

The chain has TRBV10-2 and TRBJ1-4; D possibly corresponds to TRBD1 (6 bases). V was cut by 11 bases and J by 0 bases, with 13 bases left in between. Germline V gives CDR1 WSHSY, CDR2 SAAADI. CDR3 length: 14 amino acids. CDR3 in amino acids: CAAGTHATNEKLFF. CDR3 nucleotides: TGCGCCGCCGGGACACATGCAACTAATGAAAAACTGTTTTTT.

The chain has TRBV27 and TRBJ2-1; TRBD2 is a possible D gene (7 bases). Germline V gene data show CDR1 as MNHEY and CDR2 as SMNVEV (reference sequence). V dropped 3 bases and J dropped 3 bases, with 9 bases sitting between them. This CDR3 contains 14 residues. The CDR3 DNA follows: TGTGCCAGCAGTTTGAGGGGGGGCTACAATGAGCAGTTCTTC. Translation gives CASSLRGGYNEQFF.

V and J are TRBV12-3 or TRBV12-4 and TRBJ2-2; D might be TRBD1 (6 bases). V lost 5 bases and J 7 bases, leaving 11 bases between the germline ends. This CDR3 is 13 amino acids long. The CDR3 DNA reads TGTGCCAGCAGTCCGACAGGATACGGGGAGCTGTTTTTT. It codes for CASSPTGYGELFF.